Below are 12 T cell receptor beta chains sequenced from a single sample in a study of blood T cell repertoires in COVID-19. Some clones are missing from TCRdb's copy, which holds only in-frame ones; the method was immunoSEQ multiplex PCR. Of just over 350,000 clones listed, 75% to 90% are singletons. Sequenced sample: peripheral blood. These receptors originate from a woman in her sixties or seventies with COVID-19, enrolled during active disease.

The chain joins TRBV27 to TRBJ2-1; 7 bases agree with TRBD2. The V gene end was trimmed by 6 bases and the J gene end by 7 bases; junction bases not matched to a gene: 6. CDR1 and CDR2 from the germline V gene are MNHEY and SMNVEV (reference sequence). The CDR3 contains 13 residues. CDR3 DNA sequence: TGTGCCAGCAGAGGACTAGTCGGTAATGAGCAGTTCTTC. Translating gives CASRGLVGNEQFF.

This clone was detected only once. V is TRBV11-3 and J is TRBJ2-3; 13 bases line up with TRBD2. This CDR3 is built from 17 residues. Germline CDR1 SGHNT, CDR2 YENEEA. V lost 5 bases to trimming and J lost 2 bases; unmatched junction nucleotides: 7. CDR3 DNA sequence: TGTGCCAGCAGCGTCGGGACTAGCGGGGTGAACACAGATACGCAGTATTTT. This sequence encodes CASSVGTSGVNTDTQYF.

This chain links TRBV6-5 with TRBJ1-2; TRBD1 agrees at 7 bases. The V gene's germline CDR1 is MNHEY and CDR2 SVGAGI. The CDR3 extends over 14 amino acids. The ends lost 6 bases at V and 2 bases at J; junction bases unmatched: 6. CDR3 coding DNA: TGTGCCAGCAGCCTATTGACAGGGAACTATGGCTACACCTTC. As protein: CASSLLTGNYGYTF.

V usage is TRBV6-5 and J usage is TRBJ1-4, with 10 nucleotides matching TRBD1. Unmatched junction bases numbered 7, after V lost 4 bases and J lost 5 bases. From germline, CDR1 is MNHEY and CDR2 SVGAGI. The CDR3 length is 16 residues. This CDR3 reads CASSFYSGQGNEKLFF. The CDR3 DNA follows: TGTGCCAGCAGTTTTTATTCGGGACAGGGGAATGAAAAACTGTTTTTT.

The V and J genes are TRBV9 and TRBJ2-3; 9 bases are a match to TRBD2. The CDR3 spans 18 residues. Trimming at V came to 2 bases and at J to 0 bases, leaving 10 bases not matched to a gene. The V gene's germline CDR1 is SGDLS and CDR2 YYNGEE. CDR3 coding DNA: TGTGCCAGCAGCGTGGATAGCGGGGGCGGTACTAGCACAGATACGCAGTATTTT. Its translation is CASSVDSGGGTSTDTQYF.

This chain joins TRBV6-2 or TRBV6-3 and TRBJ2-3; the match to TRBD2 covers 13 bases. V lost 4 bases and J lost 2; bases outside the gene matches: 6. This CDR3 spans 17 amino acids. Per germline, CDR1 MNHEY and CDR2 SVGEGT. Written as DNA, the CDR3 is TGTGCCAGCAGTTCGCAACTAGCGGGGGGGCACACAGATACGCAGTATTTT. Protein product: CASSSQLAGGHTDTQYF.

This clone appeared a single time. The V and J genes are TRBV3-1 (or the pseudogene TRBV3-2) and TRBJ1-5; tentative D call: TRBD1 (5 bases). V shed 5 bases and J shed 7 bases, with 15 bases lying between them. This CDR3 contains 14 residues. Per the germline V gene, CDR1 is LGHDT and CDR2 is YNNKEL (reference sequence). The CDR3 loop is CASSFREVGQPQHF. Here the CDR3 DNA reads TGTGCCAGCAGCTTCAGGGAGGTTGGACAGCCCCAGCATTTT.

The rearrangement uses TRBV18 and TRBJ1-6, with 7 bases aligning to TRBD1. CDR3 size: 14 residues. From germline, CDR1 is KGHSH and CDR2 LQKENI. The V segment lost 5 bases and the J segment 8 bases; nucleotides outside the gene matches: 6. The CDR3: CASSSTGRDSPLHF. The DNA of the CDR3 is TGTGCCAGCTCATCGACAGGGCGGGATTCACCCCTCCACTTT.

The chain has TRBV7-8 and TRBJ1-2; TRBD1 aligns across 8 bases. CDR3 length: 13 residues. Looked up from germline, CDR1 is SGHVS and CDR2 is FQNEAQ. Losses at the gene ends were 5 bases for V and 7 bases for J; bases not matched to a gene: 6. CDR3 bases: TGTGCCAGCAGCACTGGACAGGGCGGTGGCTACACCTTC. This sequence encodes CASSTGQGGGYTF. The variable domain in full, with the rest retrieved from reference TRBV7-8 and TRBJ1-2, is GAGVSQSPRYKVAKRGQDVALRCDPISGHVSLFWYQQALGQGPEFLTYFQNEAQLDKSGLPSDRFFAERPEGSVSTLKIQRTQQEDSAVYLCASSTGQGGGYTFGSGTRLTVV.

This sequence joins TRBV5-5 and TRBJ1-2, with TRBD1 matching over 10 bases. CDR1 is SGHKS and CDR2 is YYEKEE in the germline V gene (reference sequence). CDR3 length equals 15 residues. The junction had 3 bases not matched to a gene; V was cut back by 3 bases and J by 1 base. The CDR3 DNA reads TGTGCCAGCAGCTGGGGACAGGGGTATAACTATGGCTACACCTTC. Translation: CASSWGQGYNYGYTF.

V and J are TRBV19 and TRBJ2-7; 7 bases map to TRBD2. Trimming took 5 bases from V and 0 from J; bases not matched to a gene: 4. The CDR3 is made up of 14 amino acids. Germline-derived CDR1 and CDR2 are LNHDA and SQIVND (reference sequence). This CDR3 reads CASSAGDYSYEQYF. The CDR3, as DNA: TGTGCCAGTAGTGCCGGGGACTACTCCTACGAGCAGTACTTC.

The chain has TRBV11-2 and TRBJ2-7; possible D gene TRBD1, 5 bases. This CDR3 contains 14 residues. Trimming removed 1 base from V and 4 bases from J, with 11 bases in between. Germline lookup yields CDR1 SGHAT and CDR2 FQNNGV. The CDR3 spells CASSLGPGWYEQYF. The CDR3, as DNA: TGTGCCAGCAGCTTAGGGCCAGGGTGGTACGAGCAGTACTTC.